These 15 T cell receptor beta chains were sequenced from one sample in a study of cytomegalovirus exposure and HLA in healthy donors. The primer mix had 60 Vbeta and 13 Jbeta primers. Data came from immunoSEQ multiplex PCR; TCRdb stores just in-frame clones and leaves some out. Seen here are approximately 85,000 clones, more than 65% observed once, and the top ten hold around 10%. The sequenced sample was PBMCs. The receptors here all came from a woman in her forties in good health and CMV-seropositive.

The chain is built from TRBV10-3 and TRBJ1-5, with unresolved D. V shed 6 bases and J shed 2 bases, with 11 bases lying between them. Germline V gives CDR1 ENHRY, CDR2 SYGVKD. The CDR3 is 14 residues long. The CDR3 nucleotides are TGTGCCATCAGCGCGGGAAGAGGCAATCAGCCCCAGCATTTT. Residues: CAISAGRGNQPQHF.

The chain employs TRBV5-1 and TRBJ2-6; tentative D call: TRBD1 (7 bases). The CDR3 spans 18 residues. V was pared by 5 bases and J by 4 bases, with 22 bases between. Germline loops: CDR1 SGHRS, CDR2 YFSETQ. CDR3 coding DNA: TGCGCCAGCAGATATGGGCCAGGGGGGTCTCTGGGGGCCAACGTCCTGACTTTC. Translation gives CASRYGPGGSLGANVLTF. Supplemented by reference TRBV5-1 and TRBJ2-6, the full variable domain reads KAGVTQTPRYLIKTRGQQVTLSCSPISGHRSVSWYQQTPGQGLQFLFEYFSETQRNKGNFPGRFSGRQFSNSRSEMNVSTLELGDSALYLCASRYGPGGSLGANVLTFGAGSRLTVL.

This clone showed up just a few times. The CDR3 spells CASSYSRRQDNTIYF. Here the CDR3 DNA reads TGTGCCAGCAGTTACTCGAGGAGACAGGATAACACCATATATTTT. V gene TRBV6-5 combines with J gene TRBJ1-3; perhaps TRBD1 as D (6 bases). The germline V and J ends were trimmed by 0 bases and 7 bases, with 13 bases remaining between them. This CDR3 has 15 residues. From germline, CDR1 is MNHEY and CDR2 SVGAGI.

The rearrangement joins TRBV29-1 to TRBJ2-7, with TRBD2 matching 8 bases. The ends lost 0 bases at V and 9 bases at J; junction bases unmatched: 4. Germline values: CDR1 SQVTM, CDR2 ANQGSEA. The CDR3 sequence is 12 residues long. The CDR3 nucleotides are TGCAGCGTTGAAGATCTCCGGGAGGGGCAGTACTTC. Amino acid sequence: CSVEDLREGQYF.

This clone was counted between two and nine times. The rearrangement links TRBV6-5 to TRBJ1-1; D is undetermined. This CDR3 contains 12 residues. Germline CDR1 and CDR2: MNHEY and SVGAGI. The ends were cut back, 6 bases at V and 0 bases at J, with 5 bases in the middle. This chain's CDR3 is CASRRVNTEAFF. As DNA, the CDR3 is TGTGCCAGCAGGAGGGTGAACACTGAAGCTTTCTTT.

This clone was detected only once. The chain uses TRBV5-4 and TRBJ1-2, with 10 bases aligning to TRBD1. Germline lookup yields CDR1 SGHNT and CDR2 YYREEE (reference sequence). This CDR3 is 14 amino acids long. The V and J ends lost 4 bases and 8 bases, in that order; junction bases with no gene match: 8. CDR3 amino acids: CASSPGQGPGGYTF. The CDR3 nucleotides read TGTGCCAGCAGCCCGGGACAGGGGCCGGGGGGCTACACCTTC.

The chain combines TRBV2 with TRBJ2-1, with TRBD2 matching over 15 bases. Germline-derived CDR1 and CDR2 are SNHLY and FYNNEI. After removal of 6 bases from V and 0 bases from J, the junction contained 12 bases not matched to a gene. CDR3 length equals 20 residues. CDR3 bases: TGTGCCAGCAGAAATCGCGGGACTAGCGGGGGGTGGAGCTCCTACAATGAGCAGTTCTTC. Translation gives CASRNRGTSGGWSSYNEQFF. Combining the CDR3 with reference TRBV2 and TRBJ2-1 gives the whole variable domain EPEVTQTPSHQVTQMGQEVILRCVPISNHLYFYWYRQILGQKVEFLVSFYNNEISEKSEIFDDQFSVERPDGSNFTLKIRSTKLEDSAMYFCASRNRGTSGGWSSYNEQFFGPGTRLTVL.

This clone was counted only a few times. The chain combines TRBV30 with TRBJ1-4; TRBD1 matches 9 bases. This CDR3 comprises 13 residues. Trimming cost V 6 bases and J 5 bases; bases outside gene matches: 4. The V gene's germline CDR1 is GTSNPN and CDR2 SVGIG (reference sequence). The CDR3 nucleotides read TGTGCCTGCGACAGGGGGGGAAATGAAAAACTGTTTTTT. Protein sequence: CACDRGGNEKLFF. Drawing the rest from reference TRBV30 and TRBJ1-4, the complete variable domain is SQTIHQWPATLVQPVGSPLSLECTVEGTSNPNLYWYRQAAGRGLQLLFYSVGIGQISSEVPQNLSASRPQDRQFILSSKKLLLSDSGFYLCACDRGGNEKLFFGSGTQLSVL.

The rearrangement joins TRBV5-4 to TRBJ1-1, with D uncertain. CDR1 and CDR2 from the germline V gene are SGHNT and YYREEE (reference sequence). V was cut by 2 bases and J by 0 bases, with 8 bases left in between. The CDR3 has 14 amino acids. The CDR3 loop reads CASSLQLVNTEAFF. The CDR3, as DNA: TGTGCCAGCAGCTTACAGCTCGTGAACACTGAAGCTTTCTTT.

CDR3 residues: CASSAVEAETQYF. The CDR3, as DNA: TGTGCCAGCAGTGCTGTCGAGGCGGAGACCCAGTACTTC. V and J are TRBV6-6 and TRBJ2-5; D is unresolved. Trimming took 5 bases from V and 5 from J, leaving 12 bases between them. The CDR3 loop spans 13 amino acids. Germline V gives CDR1 MNHNY, CDR2 SVGAGI (reference sequence).

The DNA of the CDR3 is TGCGCCAGCAGCTTGGCCGGGGGACAGGGGGAGACCCAGTACTTC. This translates into CASSLAGGQGETQYF. The genes are TRBV5-1 and TRBJ2-5, with 10 nucleotides matching TRBD1. V shed 0 bases and J 5 bases; nucleotides not matched to a gene: 4. CDR1 and CDR2 from the germline V gene are SGHRS and YFSETQ. The CDR3 loop spans 15 amino acids. The full variable domain, in which reference TRBV5-1 and TRBJ2-5 provide the parts outside the CDR3, is KAGVTQTPRYLIKTRGQQVTLSCSPISGHRSVSWYQQTPGQGLQFLFEYFSETQRNKGNFPGRFSGRQFSNSRSEMNVSTLELGDSALYLCASSLAGGQGETQYFGPGTRLLVL.

The gene calls are TRBV25-1 and TRBJ2-3; D unresolved. V was clipped by 7 bases and J by 2 bases, with 10 bases between them. The CDR3 covers 13 residues. Germline CDR1 and CDR2: MGHDK and SYGVNS. In DNA, the CDR3 is TGTGCCAGCACGCGGCAGAACACAGATACGCAGTATTTT. Encoded protein: CASTRQNTDTQYF.

The chain is built from TRBV7-2 and TRBJ1-2; D might be TRBD1 (6 bases). Trimming left V 4 bases short and J 6 bases short, with 15 bases between. The CDR3 covers 14 residues. Germline values: CDR1 SGHTA, CDR2 FQGNSA. Here the CDR3 DNA reads TGTGCCAGCAGCTCCCTACAGGGACGGGATGGCTACACCTTC. This gives the protein CASSSLQGRDGYTF.

The chain combines TRBV5-6 with TRBJ1-4, with 7 bases identical to TRBD1. V lost 4 bases and J lost 3; bases outside the gene matches: 6. The CDR3 is 15 amino acids. Germline assignment: CDR1 SGHDT and CDR2 YYEEEE. The CDR3 protein is CASSIWTGSNEKLFF. CDR3 DNA sequence: TGTGCCAGCAGCATTTGGACAGGATCTAATGAAAAACTGTTTTTT. Full variable domain (missing parts from reference TRBV5-6 and TRBJ1-4): DAGVTQSPTHLIKTRGQQVTLRCSPKSGHDTVSWYQQALGQGPQFIFQYYEEEERQRGNFPDRFSGHQFPNYSSELNVNALLLGDSALYLCASSIWTGSNEKLFFGSGTQLSVL.

The chain recombines TRBV7-9 with TRBJ1-4; D is perhaps TRBD1 (5 bases). The CDR3 runs to 15 residues. The germline CDR1 and CDR2 sequences are SEHNR and FQNEAQ (reference sequence). V lost 5 bases, J lost 4 bases, and 14 bases lay in between. CDR3 coding DNA: TGTGCCAGCAGCCTAAAGGGGTCGGGTAATGAAAAACTGTTTTTT. Protein: CASSLKGSGNEKLFF.